This T cell receptor beta chain was documented in a study of blood T cell repertoires in COVID-19. The V and J ends lost 6 bases and 6 bases respectively, with 14 bases between them. The CDR3 length is 13 residues. Germline-derived CDR1 and CDR2 are LNHDA and SQIVND (reference sequence). Here immunoSEQ multiplex PCR was the method, and the copy in TCRdb shows in-frame clones only, minus some. The table has 130,000 or so clones, around 77% seen once. The rearrangement joins TRBV19 to TRBJ1-1, with a tentative D call TRBD1 (5 bases). The sample consisted of peripheral blood. This clonotype originated in a man aged 60 to 75 with active or convalescent COVID-19. The CDR3: CASSTGGRPEAFF. CDR3 coding DNA: TGTGCCAGTAGCACTGGGGGGAGGCCTGAAGCTTTCTTT.